This TCR beta chain was observed in a study of T-cell reconstitution after alpha-beta-depleted transplantation in children. Germline CDR1 reads LGHDT; CDR2 reads YNNKEL (reference sequence). Trimming pared 3 bases from V and 0 bases from J, leaving 10 bases between. This CDR3 is built from 15 residues. This clonotype was observed many times. Its antigen is not identified. The study, taken as a whole, reports: Newly generated T cells supplied most T-cell counts and diversity one year post-transplant.

This sample's TCRbeta library carried unique molecular identifier barcodes. Using its own MiXCR run on the PCR reads, TCRdb lists one record per CDR3 protein. Of fewer than 350,000 distinct CDR3 sequences in the sample, roughly 12% were seen once. V is TRBV3-1 and J is TRBJ2-3, with D perhaps TRBD2 (5 bases). The starting material was peripheral blood, obtained 180 days after TCRalphabeta/CD19-depleted stem cell transplant. The sequence was collected from a male patient between 2 and 10 years old who had a stem cell transplant for chronic granulomatous disease, so the T cells may come from the graft donor. The CDR3 loop reads CASSQISASTDTQYF. In DNA form, the CDR3 reads TGTGCCAGCAGCCAGATTAGCGCGAGCACAGATACGCAGTATTTT.